The 15 T cell receptor beta chains listed next were all sequenced from one sample in a study of blood T cell repertoires in COVID-19 (dated by TCRdb to 2018 to 2020). The library relied on the immunoSEQ multiplex PCR assay. As stored in TCRdb, this immuneACCESS dataset retains in-frame rearrangements with V and J assigned. A fraction of the clones does not appear; measured against another copy, unresolved V genes explain less than half of the discrepancy, and the remainder lacks a known reason. This sample gives about 98,000 clones in total; roughly nine tenths of them show up just once. 10% of the sample is taken by the ten largest. The sample comprised peripheral blood. Receptors were obtained from a man between 50 and 59 years old with acute or convalescent COVID-19.

The chain combines TRBV2 with TRBJ2-4; D is unclear. Germline values: CDR1 SNHLY, CDR2 FYNNEI. Trimming cost V 6 bases and J 2 bases, with 14 bases left between them. The CDR3 consists of 15 residues. CDR3 residues: CASRSDQATKNIQYF. In nucleotides, the CDR3 is TGTGCCAGCAGATCGGATCAGGCCACCAAAAACATTCAGTACTTC.

The CDR3 sequence is CASSSGLAPGNEQFF. The CDR3 region has the DNA TGTGCCAGCAGCTCTGGACTAGCCCCCGGCAATGAGCAGTTCTTC. This chain joins TRBV7-3 and TRBJ2-1, with 8 bases fitting TRBD2. CDR1 and CDR2 from the germline V gene are SGHTA and FQGTGA. The CDR3 extends over 15 amino acids. V lost 4 bases, J lost 6 bases, and 8 bases stayed unmatched.

The gene calls are TRBV15 and TRBJ1-5; 10 nucleotides match TRBD1. The germline CDR1 and CDR2 sequences are LNHNV and YYDKDF (reference sequence). Losses at the gene ends were 5 bases for V and 9 bases for J; bases not matched to a gene: 7. This CDR3 spans 14 amino acids. In DNA form, the CDR3 reads TGTGCCACCAGCCGCGGACAGGGGGATTGGCCCCAGCATTTT. Translated: CATSRGQGDWPQHF.

The CDR3 here is CASSPGQGFNEQYF. The CDR3 DNA sequence: TGTGCCAGCTCACCCGGACAGGGGTTCAACGAGCAGTACTTC. The rearrangement uses TRBV18 and TRBJ2-7; TRBD1 aligns across 9 bases. This CDR3 has 14 amino acids. Germline V CDR1 and CDR2: KGHSH, LQKENI. With 3 bases clipped from V and 5 bases from J, the junction kept 5 bases outside the gene matches.

The rearrangement links TRBV6-5 to TRBJ1-1, with TRBD1 as a possible D gene (6 bases). The CDR3 is made up of 15 amino acids. Germline V gene lookup returns CDR1 MNHEY and CDR2 SVGAGI. V shed 7 bases and J shed 0 bases, with 15 bases lying between them. CDR3: CASTPRGQMNTEAFF. The CDR3 DNA follows: TGTGCCAGCACCCCCCGAGGACAGATGAACACTGAAGCTTTCTTT.

This clone was detected once. The chain uses TRBV2 and TRBJ2-3; D may be TRBD1 (5 bases). With 8 bases removed from V and 8 bases from J, the gap between germline ends came to 11 bases. The CDR3 sequence is 11 residues long. Germline V gene lookup returns CDR1 SNHLY and CDR2 FYNNEI. CDR3 nucleotides: TGTGCCAGCGGGGCTTTGTTTACGCAGTATTTT. Amino acids: CASGALFTQYF.

This chain uses TRBV27 with TRBJ1-1, with 9 bases lining up with TRBD1. V lost 0 bases and J lost 7; bases outside the gene matches: 6. Germline CDR1 reads MNHEY; CDR2 reads SMNVEV (reference sequence). The CDR3 runs to 15 residues. CDR3 sequence (DNA): TGTGCCAGCAGTTTATCTTACGGGACAGGGAGTGAAGCTTTCTTT. This sequence encodes CASSLSYGTGSEAFF.

The chain uses TRBV11-1 and TRBJ1-1; tentatively, D is TRBD1 (6 bases). The ends were cut back, 5 bases at V and 1 base at J, with 17 bases in the middle. This CDR3 region has 16 residues. CDR1 SGHAT and CDR2 FQDESV come from the germline V gene (reference sequence). The CDR3 nucleotides are TGTGCCAGCAGCCGGCCCCGGGGAGGGGGGAACACTGAAGCTTTCTTT. Its protein is CASSRPRGGGNTEAFF. The full variable domain, completed using reference TRBV11-1 and TRBJ1-1, is EAEVAQSPRYKITEKSQAVAFWCDPISGHATLYWYRQILGQGPELLVQFQDESVVDDSQLPKDRFSAERLKGVDSTLKIQPAELGDSAMYLCASSRPRGGGNTEAFFGQGTRLTVV.

The V gene is TRBV10-2, the J gene TRBJ1-1; D not certain. The germline V and J ends were trimmed by 0 bases and 7 bases, with 12 bases remaining between them. In germline, CDR1 is WSHSY, CDR2 SAAADI. The CDR3 has 14 amino acids. CDR3: CASSESRGRLEAFF. DNA for the CDR3: TGCGCCAGCAGTGAGTCGAGAGGGAGGCTTGAAGCTTTCTTT.

This sequence joins TRBV19 and TRBJ2-2; D remains ambiguous. The CDR3 contains 12 residues. In germline, CDR1 is LNHDA, CDR2 SQIVND (reference sequence). The ends were cut back, 8 bases at V and 1 base at J, with 5 bases in the middle. CDR3 amino acids: CASDRNTGELFF. The DNA of the CDR3 is TGTGCCAGTGATAGGAACACCGGGGAGCTGTTTTTT.

The rearrangement links TRBV10-2 to TRBJ2-7; no definite D call. CDR3 length: 12 amino acids. Germline V gene data show CDR1 as WSHSY and CDR2 as SAAADI. Trimming took off 4 bases at V and 3 bases at J, with 7 bases between the two ends. The DNA for the CDR3 is TGCGCCAGCAGTGCGGTTAACTACGAGCAGTACTTC. Translation: CASSAVNYEQYF.

The CDR3 reads CASSERGNTIYF. The CDR3 DNA reads TGTGCCAGCAGTGAACGGGGAAACACCATATATTTT. This chain connects TRBV2 to TRBJ1-3; the D is unclear. CDR1 SNHLY and CDR2 FYNNEI come from the germline V gene. Trimming took 2 bases from V and 4 from J, leaving 3 bases between them. The CDR3 is made up of 12 amino acids.

V and J are TRBV5-1 and TRBJ2-2; 7 nucleotides match TRBD1. Germline loops: CDR1 SGHRS, CDR2 YFSETQ. V gave up 1 base and J gave up 7 bases; unmatched junction bases: 7. The CDR3 consists of 15 residues. CDR3 nucleotides: TGCGCCAGCAGCTTGTGGCAGGGGGACATCGGGGAGCTGTTTTTT. Its translation is CASSLWQGDIGELFF.

Notes on this clone: At one end the junction does not follow the germline gene, possibly because of a read error. CDR3 coding DNA: TGTGCCATCAGTGCGGACAGCCTAACGTCCTTC. Protein sequence: CAISADSLTSF. V is TRBV10-3 and J is TRBJ1-2, with TRBD1 as a possible D gene (6 bases). From germline, CDR1 is ENHRY and CDR2 SYGVKD. This CDR3 is 11 amino acids long.

The chain is built from TRBV24-1 and TRBJ2-5; 9 nucleotides align to TRBD1. Looked up from germline, CDR1 is KGHDR and CDR2 is SFDVKD. The V segment lost 8 bases and the J segment 5 bases; nucleotides outside the gene matches: 5. The CDR3 totals 13 residues. The CDR3 DNA reads as TGTGCCACCAATGGACAGGGGCGGGAGACCCAGTACTTC. It translates to CATNGQGRETQYF.